These T cell receptor beta chains were read from a single sample in a study of cytomegalovirus exposure and HLA in healthy donors. Generated by immunoSEQ multiplex PCR, the TCRdb table keeps only in-frame clones and is missing some. The sample shows 150,000 to 200,000 clones, about two thirds of them seen only once. Material: PBMCs. These receptors came from a human donor in good health. CDR3s leave out the opening cysteine and the closing phenylalanine or tryptophan. Fields, in order: J gene, clone size, V gene, CDR3 protein. Only some rows state a clone size, as once, few, many or a class for expanded clones.

TRBJ1-1	few	TRBV18	ASSPGAWTEAF
TRBJ1-1	.	TRBV27	ASSGRNTEAF
TRBJ1-5	.	TRBV6-6	ASSLGQPNQPQH
TRBJ1-1	.	TRBV7-9	ASNYFGSNTEAF
TRBJ1-4	.	TRBV9	ASSVGAGVGEKLF
TRBJ2-7	.	TRBV6-1	ASSEEGVRVYEQY
TRBJ2-4	.	TRBV9	ASSFGDNIQY
TRBJ1-2	.	TRBV19	ASSIGDRGGYT
TRBJ1-1	.	TRBV6-1	ASAYSANTEAF
TRBJ2-5	.	TRBV5-6	ASSLASGVGETQY
TRBJ1-5	.	TRBV12-5	ASGPPTGYNQPQH
TRBJ1-1	.	TRBV7-9	ASSLAQDEAF
TRBJ2-2	.	TRBV28	ASRPEIGTGYTGELF
TRBJ1-4	.	TRBV19	ASSIGDRASEKLF
TRBJ1-6	.	TRBV7-2	ASSDPRTGGLGTHSPLH
TRBJ2-7	.	TRBV9	ASSALQGPYEQY
TRBJ1-6	.	TRBV9	ASSVRPGDNSPLH
TRBJ2-7	once	TRBV5-6	ASTLGLAGLSSYEQY
TRBJ1-2	.	TRBV6-1	ASNLDRAREGYT
TRBJ1-2	.	TRBV14	ASSLGGGLSYGYT
TRBJ1-5	.	TRBV4-2	ASSQEEGSNQPQH
TRBJ1-1	.	TRBV5-1	ASSLTTGDSEAF
TRBJ2-3	.	TRBV18	ASSPGPGTGDISTDTQY
TRBJ2-1	.	TRBV30	AWSQNNEQF
TRBJ2-6	.	TRBV18	ASSPPLGGTNSGANVLT
TRBJ2-5	.	TRBV5-1	ASSSTRGAGQETQY
TRBJ2-7	.	TRBV4-3	ASSQDLGSGGYEQY
TRBJ1-1	.	TRBV5-1	ASSLGQGRLSTEAF
TRBJ1-2	few	TRBV18	ASSPRGQGAYGYT
TRBJ2-6	.	TRBV2	ASGDRTGANVLT
TRBJ2-1	.	TRBV5-1	ASSSLAGADEQF